Following are 20 T cell receptor beta chains from one sample sequenced in a study of T-cell reconstitution after alpha-beta-depleted transplantation in children. Preparing the TCRbeta library involved the use of unique molecular identifiers. TCRdb used MiXCR to reprocess the PCR reads, holding one entry per CDR3 protein. The sample comprises 250,000 to 300,000 distinct CDR3 sequences, around 10% of which are singletons, and 23% rests with the top ten. The sequencing here drew on peripheral blood, taken 180 days after TCRalphabeta/CD19-depleted stem cell transplant. The origin of the receptors is a male patient aged 2-10 years who had a stem cell transplant for chronic granulomatous disease, so the T cells may come from the graft donor.

This clonotype has more than one count but fewer than ten. The rearrangement uses TRBV14 and TRBJ2-1, with TRBD2 identical over 10 bases. This CDR3 is built from 13 residues. Trimming at V came to 0 bases and at J to 12 bases, leaving 2 bases not matched to a gene. From germline, CDR1 is SGHDN and CDR2 FVKESK. CDR3 bases: TGTGCCAGCAGCCAAGAACTAGCGGGGACGCAGTTCTTC. Its translation is CASSQELAGTQFF.

The chain joins TRBV5-1 to TRBJ1-1; D perhaps matches TRBD1 (6 bases). V lost 7 bases and J lost 3, with 19 bases in between. The CDR3 covers 15 residues. Germline CDR1 and CDR2: SGHRS and YFSETQ. CDR3: CASSWWGGADTEAFF. CDR3 in DNA: TGCGCCAGCTCGTGGTGGGGGGGCGCGGACACTGAAGCTTTCTTT.

This clonotype was detected a few times. The rearrangement joins TRBV29-1 to TRBJ2-7, with D hard to call. V lost 0 bases, J lost 3 bases, and 12 bases lay in between. The CDR3 has 14 amino acids. CDR1 and CDR2 (germline): SQVTM, ANQGSEA. In DNA form, the CDR3 reads TGCAGCGTTGAAGATCCACTATCCAGCTACGAGCAGTACTTC. This sequence encodes CSVEDPLSSYEQYF.

This clonotype was observed at least ten times. This chain connects TRBV29-1 to TRBJ2-1; no clear D gene. The germline V gene has CDR1 SQVTM and CDR2 ANQGSEA. The CDR3 spans 16 residues. Trimming stripped 7 bases from V and 1 base from J, with 20 bases between. In DNA, the CDR3 is TGCAGCGCCTTGGTAGACTCAGCCCAATCCTACAATGAGCAGTTCTTC. It specifies CSALVDSAQSYNEQFF.

This clonotype was recorded many times. The rearrangement links TRBV5-1 to TRBJ2-1, with 15 nucleotides matching TRBD2. V was clipped by 5 bases and J by 7 bases; unmatched bases: 16. This CDR3 region has 19 residues. Germline values: CDR1 SGHRS, CDR2 YFSETQ. CDR3 residues: CASSTPGLAGGPGRNEQFF. CDR3 coding DNA: TGCGCCAGCAGTACCCCCGGACTAGCGGGGGGGCCGGGTAGAAATGAGCAGTTCTTC.

This clonotype was detected ten times or more. V and J are TRBV3-1 and TRBJ2-2; 8 nucleotides match TRBD1. CDR3 length: 15 amino acids. Trimming removed 5 bases from V and 5 bases from J; junction bases left unmatched: 7. The germline CDR1 and CDR2 sequences are LGHDT and YNNKEL (reference sequence). The CDR3, as DNA: TGTGCCAGCAGCAGACGGACAGGGCGAACCGGGGAGCTGTTTTTT. Its protein product is CASSRRTGRTGELFF.

Many counts were recorded for this clonotype. V and J are TRBV7-3 and TRBJ2-3, with 7 bases matching TRBD1. Germline loops: CDR1 SGHTA, CDR2 FQGTGA. The CDR3 sequence is 14 residues long. The V and J ends lost 4 bases and 4 bases, in that order; junction bases with no gene match: 5. DNA for the CDR3: TGTGCCAGCAGCTCAAGACAGGGCCCAGATACGCAGTATTTT. It yields the protein CASSSRQGPDTQYF.

Many counts were recorded for this clonotype. This chain uses TRBV2 with TRBJ1-1; no definite D call. The germline V gene has CDR1 SNHLY and CDR2 FYNNEI. V lost 8 bases and J lost 4, with 20 bases in between. CDR3 length equals 15 residues. CDR3 in DNA: TGTGCCAGCGCCCCCGTCAAGTTGGGCGGCACTGAAGCTTTCTTT. The encoded protein is CASAPVKLGGTEAFF.

This clonotype was observed many times. The chain employs TRBV3-1 and TRBJ2-7, with D perhaps TRBD1 or TRBD2 (5 bases each). Trimming shortened V by 4 bases and J by 3 bases, and 16 bases separated the two germline ends. The CDR3 has 15 amino acids. In germline, CDR1 is LGHDT, CDR2 YNNKEL (reference sequence). CDR3: CASSRGGWGNYEQYF. The CDR3 DNA reads as TGTGCCAGCAGCCGAGGTGGCTGGGGGAACTACGAGCAGTACTTC.

This clonotype has only a few counts. CDR3 in DNA: TGTGCCAGCAGTTACACGATTTACAGGGTCGAGCAGTACTTC. It translates to CASSYTIYRVEQYF. V is TRBV6-2 or TRBV6-3 and J is TRBJ2-7; a weak D match, TRBD1 (6 bases). Trimming took 2 bases from V and 6 from J, leaving 14 bases between them. Germline V gene lookup returns CDR1 MNHEY and CDR2 SVGEGT. The CDR3 totals 14 residues.

This clonotype was seen a few times. CDR3 sequence (DNA): TGTGCCAGTCGAGACAGGGAGGTTGGCTACACCTTC. Translating gives CASRDREVGYTF. This chain links TRBV19 with TRBJ1-2; 7 bases match TRBD1. The germline gives CDR1 LNHDA, CDR2 SQIVND (reference sequence). Trimming took 8 bases from V and 7 from J; bases not matched to a gene: 7. The CDR3 is 12 residues long.

This clonotype was recorded at least ten times. This chain joins TRBV29-1 and TRBJ2-1; 10 nucleotides match TRBD2. Germline V lookup: CDR1 SQVTM, CDR2 ANQGSEA. V trimming: 4 bases; J trimming: 4 bases; junction bases outside the gene matches: 7. The CDR3 loop spans 15 amino acids. The CDR3 is CSVAGSGRGYNEQFF. CDR3 nucleotides: TGCAGCGTTGCGGGAAGCGGGAGGGGATACAATGAGCAGTTCTTC.

The sample holds one count of this clonotype. The chain is built from TRBV3-1 and TRBJ2-7; weak D call: TRBD2 (5 bases). Germline V lookup: CDR1 LGHDT, CDR2 YNNKEL (reference sequence). Trimming left V 3 bases short and J 6 bases short, with 15 bases between. This CDR3 contains 14 residues. CDR3 sequence reads: CASSHPGVLFEQYF. The DNA for the CDR3 is TGTGCCAGCAGCCACCCCGGGGTTCTCTTCGAGCAGTACTTC.

The table lists this clonotype with many counts. The gene calls are TRBV20-1 and TRBJ2-1; tentative D call: TRBD1 (6 bases). V was shortened by 6 bases and J by 6 bases, with 33 bases between the two germline ends. The CDR3 totals 19 residues. Germline V lookup: CDR1 DFQATT, CDR2 SNEGSKA (reference sequence). In nucleotides, the CDR3 is TGCAGTGCCCCTACGATGGGGACAAAAAACTCACGGGCCCTCAATGAGCAGTTCTTC. The encoded protein is CSAPTMGTKNSRALNEQFF.

In this sample, this clonotype turned up many times. The V gene is TRBV4-3, the J gene TRBJ2-7, with 7 positions matching TRBD1. The CDR3 totals 15 residues. V trimming: 0 bases; J trimming: 5 bases; junction bases outside the gene matches: 7. CDR1 is LGHNA, CDR2 YSLEER, per germline. CDR3 in amino acids: CASSQDRTGLHEQYF. CDR3 DNA: TGCGCCAGCAGCCAAGATCGGACAGGTTTACACGAGCAGTACTTC.

This clonotype was counted many times. CDR3 sequence (DNA): TGTGCCCCAGGGGCGAGGGGGTCCTACAATGAGCAGTTCTTC. Amino acids: CAPGARGSYNEQFF. This rearrangement joins TRBV5-4 to TRBJ2-1; D is perhaps TRBD1 (6 bases). Germline V gene sequence: CDR1 SGHNT, CDR2 YYREEE (reference sequence). This CDR3 has 14 residues. V lost 10 bases and J lost 1, with 15 bases in between.

This clonotype appeared many times. This chain connects TRBV28 to TRBJ2-5, with 8 bases that match TRBD1. This CDR3 has 14 amino acids. Trimming took 2 bases from V and 12 from J; bases not matched to a gene: 11. Germline V lookup: CDR1 MDHEN, CDR2 SYDVKM. The CDR3 spells CASSLIGGRGPEYF. The CDR3 DNA reads TGTGCCAGCAGTTTAATAGGCGGCAGGGGGCCGGAGTACTTC.

This clonotype was seen at least ten times. The chain has TRBV20-1 and TRBJ2-7; D gene unclear. This CDR3 has 15 amino acids. Germline V gives CDR1 DFQATT, CDR2 SNEGSKA (reference sequence). V dropped 3 bases and J dropped 0 bases, with 15 bases sitting between them. CDR3 in amino acids: CSASRRASYSYEQYF. The CDR3 nucleotides are TGCAGTGCTAGTCGCCGAGCCAGCTACTCCTACGAGCAGTACTTC.

This clonotype was counted at least ten times. The chain employs TRBV18 and TRBJ1-1, with D perhaps matching TRBD1 (5 bases). The CDR3 contains 11 residues. The germline V gene encodes CDR1 KGHSH and CDR2 LQKENI. V lost 3 bases and J lost 7, with 6 bases in between. The CDR3 here is CASSPQGEAFF. The DNA of the CDR3 is TGTGCCAGCTCACCGCAGGGTGAAGCTTTCTTT.

This clonotype was seen at least ten times. V usage is TRBV27 and J usage is TRBJ1-1; no firm D call. Germline values: CDR1 MNHEY, CDR2 SMNVEV (reference sequence). Trimming shortened V by 3 bases and J by 3 bases, and 8 bases separated the two germline ends. The CDR3 spans 13 residues. The CDR3 spells CASSFSPDTEAFF. For the CDR3, the DNA is TGTGCCAGCAGTTTTTCCCCCGACACTGAAGCTTTCTTT.